These 20 T cell receptor beta chains were all obtained from the same sample, sequenced in a study of cytomegalovirus exposure and HLA in healthy donors (dated by TCRdb to 2015 to 2018). To prepare the library, the immunoSEQ multiplex PCR assay was applied. The multiplex PCR relied on a mix of 60 forward primers for TCR Vbeta segments and 13 reverse primers for TCR Jbeta segments. The clones in this table, taken by TCRdb from immuneACCESS, are in-frame only. Not every clone is retained; where verified, under half of the shortfall comes from an unresolved V gene, and the cause of the rest is unknown. The sample table contains some 130,000 clones; only one count was recorded for about 82% of them. The ten most abundant clones make up about 1.8% of the sample. Sequencing was done on a sample of PBMCs. Source of these receptors: a female donor in good health and CMV-seropositive.

V gene TRBV9 combines with J gene TRBJ2-3; no firm D call. The V and J ends lost 0 bases and 4 bases respectively, with 3 bases between them. Germline assignment: CDR1 SGDLS and CDR2 YYNGEE. CDR3 length: 12 residues. The CDR3: CASSVGADTQYF. The CDR3 nucleotides are TGTGCCAGCAGCGTAGGCGCAGATACGCAGTATTTT.

This clone was detected only once. The V gene is TRBV29-1, the J gene TRBJ2-3; 7 nucleotides match TRBD1. The CDR3 has 14 amino acids. CDR1 is SQVTM, CDR2 ANQGSEA, per germline. The V gene end was trimmed by 5 bases and the J gene end by 4 bases; junction bases not matched to a gene: 9. CDR3 residues: CSVKVDRSADTQYF. CDR3 bases: TGCAGCGTTAAGGTGGACAGGTCGGCAGATACGCAGTATTTT.

This chain joins TRBV11-1 and TRBJ1-1; no clear D gene. Germline V gene sequence: CDR1 SGHAT, CDR2 FQDESV (reference sequence). Trimming cost V 3 bases and J 1 base, with 9 bases left between them. The CDR3 length is 14 residues. CDR3 sequence (DNA): TGTGCCAGCAGCTTTGGACTCGAGAACACTGAAGCTTTCTTT. Residues: CASSFGLENTEAFF.

This chain uses TRBV5-4 with TRBJ1-3; tentative D call: TRBD1 (5 bases). The length of the CDR3 is 15 residues. The germline V gene encodes CDR1 SGHNT and CDR2 YYREEE (reference sequence). V was clipped by 0 bases and J by 3 bases, with 10 bases between them. The CDR3 reads CASSLEQVSGNTIYF. As DNA, the CDR3 is TGTGCCAGCAGCTTGGAACAGGTGAGTGGAAACACCATATATTTT. Combining the CDR3 with reference TRBV5-4 and TRBJ1-3 gives the whole variable domain ETGVTQSPTHLIKTRGQQVTLRCSSQSGHNTVSWYQQALGQGPQFIFQYYREEENGRGNFPPRFSGLQFPNYSSELNVNALELDDSALYLCASSLEQVSGNTIYFGEGSWLTVV.

V and J are TRBV7-2 and TRBJ2-1, with 7 bases aligning to TRBD2. Looked up from germline, CDR1 is SGHTA and CDR2 is FQGNSA. V lost 5 bases and J lost 5; bases outside the gene matches: 9. The CDR3 is 15 amino acids. DNA of the CDR3: TGTGCCAGCAGCCGTTCTGCGGGAGATCACAATGAGCAGTTCTTC. Protein sequence: CASSRSAGDHNEQFF.

This clone was observed a handful of times. This sequence joins TRBV11-2 and TRBJ1-2; no definite D call. With 0 bases removed from V and 2 bases from J, the gap between germline ends came to 13 bases. The germline gives CDR1 SGHAT, CDR2 FQNNGV. The CDR3 sequence is 16 residues long. CDR3 sequence reads: CASSLEWASSNYGYTF. Here the CDR3 DNA reads TGTGCCAGCAGCTTAGAATGGGCCAGTTCCAACTATGGCTACACCTTC. Full variable domain (remainder filled in from reference TRBV11-2 and TRBJ1-2): EAGVAQSPRYKIIEKRQSVAFWCNPISGHATLYWYQQILGQGPKLLIQFQNNGVVDDSQLPKDRFSAERLKGVDSTLKIQPAKLEDSAVYLCASSLEWASSNYGYTFGSGTRLTVV.

The gene calls are TRBV5-1 and TRBJ2-5; possibly TRBD2 for D (6 bases). The J call may be wrong; the DNA end is better matched by TRBJ2-7. The CDR3 is 16 amino acids. Germline values: CDR1 SGHRS, CDR2 YFSETQ. CDR3 loop: CASSLGRSSASYEQYF. The DNA for the CDR3 is TGCGCCAGCAGCTTGGGGCGCTCTAGCGCCTCCTACGAGCAGTACTTC.

This rearrangement joins TRBV30 to TRBJ2-2; TRBD1 is a possible D gene (6 bases). The V end lost 4 bases, the J end lost 8 bases, and 17 bases lay between the germline ends. Germline CDR1 is GTSNPN and CDR2 is SVGIG (reference sequence). CDR3 length equals 14 residues. The CDR3: CAWIRVTGRGELFF. The CDR3 nucleotides are TGTGCCTGGATTCGGGTCACAGGGCGAGGGGAGCTGTTTTTT. Full variable domain (remainder filled in from reference TRBV30 and TRBJ2-2): SQTIHQWPATLVQPVGSPLSLECTVEGTSNPNLYWYRQAAGRGLQLLFYSVGIGQISSEVPQNLSASRPQDRQFILSSKKLLLSDSGFYLCAWIRVTGRGELFFGEGSRLTVL.

This clone has just a few counts. The V and J genes are TRBV13 and TRBJ2-7; 9 positions agree with TRBD2. The V segment lost 5 bases and the J segment 1 base; nucleotides outside the gene matches: 9. Looked up from germline, CDR1 is PRHDT and CDR2 is FYEKMQ (reference sequence). The CDR3 sequence is 16 residues long. The CDR3 nucleotides read TGTGCCAGCAGCGCCTTGAGCCTAGCGGGATCCTACGAGCAGTACTTC. This codes for CASSALSLAGSYEQYF.

The V call is TRBV14, the J call TRBJ1-1; D is possibly TRBD1 (6 bases). CDR1 SGHDN and CDR2 FVKESK come from the germline V gene. The CDR3 covers 13 residues. Trimming took off 3 bases at V and 1 base at J, with 6 bases between the two ends. CDR3 in amino acids: CASSQTGNTEAFF. The DNA for the CDR3 is TGTGCCAGCAGCCAGACAGGGAACACTGAAGCTTTCTTT.

This chain connects TRBV2 to TRBJ1-6; a weak D match, TRBD1 (5 bases). The germline V gene has CDR1 SNHLY and CDR2 FYNNEI. The CDR3 has 12 amino acids. The germline V and J ends were trimmed by 7 bases and 7 bases, with 8 bases remaining between them. The CDR3 bases are TGTGCCAGCACCCAGGGAAATTCACCCCTCCACTTT. It codes for CASTQGNSPLHF.

The chain links TRBV19 to TRBJ2-7, with 7 bases lining up with TRBD2. This CDR3 spans 16 amino acids. V dropped 1 base and J dropped 3; count of bases not matched to a gene: 9. Germline CDR1 reads LNHDA; CDR2 reads SQIVND (reference sequence). The CDR3 nucleotides are TGTGCCAGTAGTATAGGAGGGCGGCGGGGGAACTACGAGCAGTACTTC. It yields the protein CASSIGGRRGNYEQYF.

This chain joins TRBV5-1 and TRBJ2-5; tentative D call: TRBD2 (6 bases). The DNA end favors TRBJ2-7, so the J call may be wrong. CDR3 size: 14 residues. CDR1 is SGHRS, CDR2 YFSETQ, per germline. CDR3 coding DNA: TGCGCCAGCAGCCCGGGACTTGATACCTACGAGCAGTACTTC. Residues: CASSPGLDTYEQYF.

The chain links TRBV10-3 to TRBJ2-7, with 13 bases matching TRBD2. This CDR3 contains 17 residues. The V and J ends lost 6 bases and 7 bases, in that order; junction bases with no gene match: 15. CDR1 ENHRY and CDR2 SYGVKD come from the germline V gene. This chain's CDR3 is CAISTTPGLAGAWEQYF. In DNA, the CDR3 is TGTGCCATCAGCACTACTCCCGGACTAGCGGGAGCCTGGGAGCAGTACTTC.

V usage is TRBV7-9 and J usage is TRBJ2-5; a weak D match, TRBD2 (6 bases). Per germline, CDR1 SEHNR and CDR2 FQNEAQ (reference sequence). Trimming took off 10 bases at V and 9 bases at J, with 21 bases between the two ends. This CDR3 is 13 amino acids long. The CDR3, as DNA: TGTGCCACCCGTGGCAGCCTGAGGGAGGCCCAGTACTTC. It translates to CATRGSLREAQYF. The full variable domain, its missing parts supplied by reference TRBV7-9 and TRBJ2-5, is DTGVSQNPRHKITKRGQNVTFRCDPISEHNRLYWYRQTLGQGPEFLTYFQNEAQLEKSRLLSDRFSAERPKGSFSTLEIQRTEQGDSAMYLCATRGSLREAQYFGPGTRLLVL.

V and J are TRBV14 and TRBJ1-1; D unclear. Germline V gene data show CDR1 as SGHDN and CDR2 as FVKESK. CDR3 length: 15 residues. V shed 0 bases and J shed 1 base, with 9 bases lying between them. The CDR3 DNA reads as TGTGCCAGCAGCCAAGATTATGCTACGAACACTGAAGCTTTCTTT. This encodes CASSQDYATNTEAFF.

The chain is built from TRBV7-8 and TRBJ1-2, with 7 positions matching TRBD1. V gave up 6 bases and J gave up 2 bases; unmatched junction bases: 9. The CDR3 extends over 15 amino acids. Per germline, CDR1 SGHVS and CDR2 FQNEAQ. The CDR3 DNA reads as TGTGCCAGCAGTACTATCTCACAGGGGAACTATGGCTACACCTTC. This sequence encodes CASSTISQGNYGYTF.

V gene TRBV30 combines with J gene TRBJ2-5, with D possibly matching TRBD1 (6 bases). V lost 1 base, J lost 5 bases, and 8 bases lay in between. Germline CDR1 and CDR2: GTSNPN and SVGIG (reference sequence). The CDR3 has 12 amino acids. Here the CDR3 DNA reads TGTGCCTGGAGTGGGGGGCGGGAGACCCAGTACTTC. Amino acids: CAWSGGRETQYF.

This chain connects TRBV10-3 to TRBJ2-1; TRBD2 matches 8 bases. The V gene end was trimmed by 8 bases and the J gene end by 6 bases; junction bases not matched to a gene: 9. This CDR3 is 14 amino acids long. Germline values: CDR1 ENHRY, CDR2 SYGVKD. The chain's CDR3 is CAISFNGGANEQFF. CDR3 nucleotide sequence: TGTGCCATCTCCTTTAACGGGGGGGCCAATGAGCAGTTCTTC.

The chain couples TRBV5-1 to TRBJ2-5; 8 bases match TRBD1. The germline gives CDR1 SGHRS, CDR2 YFSETQ. J lost 5 bases, V lost 5 bases, and 5 bases had no gene match. The CDR3 sequence is 13 residues long. CDR3 residues: CASRGTGGETQYF. In DNA form, the CDR3 reads TGCGCCAGCAGAGGTACAGGGGGGGAGACCCAGTACTTC.